This TCR beta chain was recorded in a study of technical replicates of blood from a handful of donors. Measured with immunoSEQ multiplex PCR; TCRdb has only the in-frame clones, and not every one. This table has around 58,000 clones, approximately 87% appearing once. V dropped 7 bases and J dropped 9; count of bases not matched to a gene: 13. Germline V gene lookup returns CDR1 MNHNS and CDR2 SASEGT. CDR3 length: 15 residues. This TCR came from a human donor in good health. Some clones in this sample may be carry-over from other donors' samples. This chain links TRBV6-1 with TRBJ2-1, with 9 bases identical to TRBD2. The sequencing sample was made of PBMCs. The CDR3 bases are TGTGCCAGCACCGAAGACGGCGGGAGGGCCGGTGAGCAGTTCTTC. This gives the protein CASTEDGGRAGEQFF.